A single sample is the source of the 18 T cell receptor beta chains below, sequenced in a study of cytomegalovirus exposure and HLA in healthy donors. It was with 60 Vbeta and 13 Jbeta primers that the PCR ran. Here immunoSEQ multiplex PCR was the method, and the copy in TCRdb shows in-frame clones only, minus some. With approximately 120,000 clones in the sample, the ten largest clones hold about 2%. The specimen was PBMCs. The source of these receptors is a man in his forties in good health and CMV-seronegative.

The gene calls are TRBV28 and TRBJ1-2; D possibly corresponds to TRBD1 (5 bases). Germline assignment: CDR1 MDHEN and CDR2 SYDVKM. This CDR3 region has 12 residues. As DNA, the CDR3 is TGTGCGGCGGGACCCCCTAACTATGGCTACACCTTC. It codes for CAAGPPNYGYTF.

The rearrangement uses TRBV19 and TRBJ1-2, with a weak D call TRBD1 (6 bases). V was pared by 6 bases and J by 3 bases, with 8 bases between. Germline CDR1 and CDR2: LNHDA and SQIVND (reference sequence). The CDR3 covers 12 residues. This chain's CDR3 is CASRNRDYGYTF. DNA for the CDR3: TGTGCCAGTAGAAACAGGGACTATGGCTACACCTTC.

The rearrangement uses TRBV2 and TRBJ2-7, with D maybe TRBD1 (6 bases). The CDR3 extends over 19 amino acids. Germline-derived CDR1 and CDR2 are SNHLY and FYNNEI. Trimming took off 3 bases at V and 2 bases at J, with 26 bases between the two ends. The CDR3 region has the DNA TGTGCCAGCAGTGAGGGGGCGAATCTATGGGGGATAACACCCTACGAGCAGTACTTC. This codes for CASSEGANLWGITPYEQYF.

This rearrangement joins TRBV6-1 to TRBJ2-6, with 9 bases fitting TRBD1. CDR3 length: 17 residues. From germline, CDR1 is MNHNS and CDR2 SASEGT. The V gene end was trimmed by 0 bases and the J gene end by 2 bases; junction bases not matched to a gene: 2. The CDR3 DNA reads as TGTGCCAGCAGTGAAGCACGACAGGGGGCTGGGGCCAACGTCCTGACTTTC. Its translation: CASSEARQGAGANVLTF.

This chain links TRBV28 with TRBJ1-2, with a weak D call TRBD1 (6 bases). CDR1 and CDR2 (germline): MDHEN, SYDVKM. The germline V and J ends were trimmed by 4 bases and 0 bases, with 9 bases remaining between them. This CDR3 has 14 residues. This chain's CDR3 is CASSYNRANYGYTF. DNA of the CDR3: TGTGCCAGCAGTTATAACAGGGCTAACTATGGCTACACCTTC.

The J gene is TRBJ1-1, the V gene TRBV6-6, with D uncertain. CDR3 length: 14 amino acids. Germline V gene lookup returns CDR1 MNHNY and CDR2 SVGAGI (reference sequence). Trimming removed 5 bases at V and 1 base at J, with 11 bases between. This CDR3 is CASSTLIANTEAFF. DNA for the CDR3: TGTGCCAGCAGTACCCTTATAGCGAACACTGAAGCTTTCTTT.

This sequence joins TRBV19 and TRBJ1-2; TRBD1 matches 8 bases. Germline trimming cut 10 bases from V and 2 bases from J; bases unmatched to any gene: 18. Germline V lookup: CDR1 LNHDA, CDR2 SQIVND (reference sequence). CDR3 length: 17 residues. CDR3 DNA: TGTGCCACCAGCCATGACTTAAGGACAGGGATAAACTATGGCTACACCTTC. Translated, it gives CATSHDLRTGINYGYTF.

The genes are TRBV5-1 and TRBJ2-3, with 9 bases that match TRBD2. Germline V gene data show CDR1 as SGHRS and CDR2 as YFSETQ. V shed 4 bases and J 6 bases; nucleotides not matched to a gene: 6. The CDR3 covers 14 residues. The CDR3 here is CASSGSGRPDTQYF. DNA for the CDR3: TGCGCCAGCAGCGGGAGCGGGAGGCCGGATACGCAGTATTTT. Full variable domain (rest looked up from reference TRBV5-1 and TRBJ2-3): KAGVTQTPRYLIKTRGQQVTLSCSPISGHRSVSWYQQTPGQGLQFLFEYFSETQRNKGNFPGRFSGRQFSNSRSEMNVSTLELGDSALYLCASSGSGRPDTQYFGPGTRLTVL.

J is TRBJ2-1 and V is TRBV5-1; D possibly corresponds to TRBD2 (5 bases). Trimming stripped 0 bases from V and 4 bases from J, with 11 bases between. Germline values: CDR1 SGHRS, CDR2 YFSETQ. The CDR3 covers 15 residues. This chain's CDR3 is CASSLAPSSYNEQFF. CDR3 DNA sequence: TGCGCCAGCAGCTTGGCTCCTAGCAGTTACAATGAGCAGTTCTTC.

CDR3 loop: CATSRTSGSYNEQFF. As DNA, the CDR3 is TGTGCCACCAGCAGGACTAGCGGCTCCTACAATGAGCAGTTCTTC. The rearrangement links TRBV15 to TRBJ2-1; TRBD2 agrees at 9 bases. Trimming cost V 3 bases and J 0 bases; bases outside gene matches: 0. The CDR3 runs to 15 residues. Germline V gene sequence: CDR1 LNHNV, CDR2 YYDKDF (reference sequence).

This chain links TRBV27 with TRBJ2-5; TRBD2 might be the D (6 bases). CDR1 is MNHEY and CDR2 is SMNVEV in the germline V gene (reference sequence). The CDR3 consists of 14 residues. V lost 2 bases to trimming and J lost 5 bases, with 12 bases between them. Here the CDR3 reads CASSLPGSRETQYF. The CDR3 nucleotides are TGTGCCAGCAGTTTACCCGGGAGCCGTGAGACCCAGTACTTC.

The chain is built from TRBV9 and TRBJ1-3; maybe TRBD1 (6 bases). From germline, CDR1 is SGDLS and CDR2 YYNGEE. Trimming cost V 3 bases and J 5 bases, with 15 bases left between them. The length of the CDR3 is 15 residues. CDR3: CASSGLGTSRNTIYF. Written as DNA, the CDR3 is TGTGCCAGCAGCGGGCTCGGGACATCTAGAAACACCATATATTTT.

The chain employs TRBV7-2 and TRBJ1-5, with a tentative D call TRBD1 (5 bases). The germline gives CDR1 SGHTA, CDR2 FQGNSA. The CDR3 covers 15 residues. V lost 5 bases, J lost 2 bases, and 13 bases lay in between. The CDR3 loop is CASSDRLLGNQPQHF. CDR3 DNA: TGTGCCAGCAGCGACAGATTGCTGGGCAATCAGCCCCAGCATTTT.

CDR3 nucleotide sequence: TGCGCCAGCAGCCGGAAGGAGGGGCCTTACGAGCAGTACTTC. Its translation is CASSRKEGPYEQYF. The J gene is TRBJ2-7, the V gene TRBV5-1, with TRBD2 as a possible D gene (6 bases). The CDR3 runs 14 residues. The V end was cut by 4 bases, the J end by 4 bases, with 15 bases between. The germline V gene has CDR1 SGHRS and CDR2 YFSETQ.

This chain uses TRBV30 with TRBJ2-5; D ambiguous. CDR1 is GTSNPN, CDR2 SVGIG, per germline (reference sequence). CDR3 length: 10 amino acids. The V end was cut by 5 bases, the J end by 4 bases, with 5 bases between. This CDR3 is CAWGLETQYF. CDR3 nucleotides: TGTGCCTGGGGCCTAGAGACCCAGTACTTC.

The rearrangement links TRBV4-1 to TRBJ1-3; tentatively, D is TRBD1 (5 bases). The CDR3 is 15 amino acids. CDR1 and CDR2 from the germline V gene are MGHRA and YSYEKL. V lost 7 bases to trimming and J lost 0 bases, with 13 bases between them. CDR3 sequence (DNA): TGCGCCAGCACCGGAGGGGCGTTCTCTGGAAACACCATATATTTT. Translating it yields CASTGGAFSGNTIYF.

This chain connects TRBV7-9 to TRBJ2-2; TRBD2 agrees at 9 bases. The CDR3 totals 15 residues. The V segment lost 8 bases and the J segment 4 bases; nucleotides outside the gene matches: 8. From germline, CDR1 is SEHNR and CDR2 FQNEAQ (reference sequence). The CDR3 is CASPARSGSTGELFF. The CDR3 coding sequence is TGTGCCAGCCCGGCGCGTAGCGGGAGCACCGGGGAGCTGTTTTTT.

The chain joins TRBV11-2 to TRBJ2-7; D is unclear. The V gene lost 0 bases and the J gene lost 3 bases, with 6 bases spanning the gap. This CDR3 region has 13 residues. Germline V gene lookup returns CDR1 SGHAT and CDR2 FQNNGV. The CDR3 loop reads CASSLDPFYEQYF. CDR3 DNA sequence: TGTGCCAGCAGCTTAGATCCATTCTACGAGCAGTACTTC.